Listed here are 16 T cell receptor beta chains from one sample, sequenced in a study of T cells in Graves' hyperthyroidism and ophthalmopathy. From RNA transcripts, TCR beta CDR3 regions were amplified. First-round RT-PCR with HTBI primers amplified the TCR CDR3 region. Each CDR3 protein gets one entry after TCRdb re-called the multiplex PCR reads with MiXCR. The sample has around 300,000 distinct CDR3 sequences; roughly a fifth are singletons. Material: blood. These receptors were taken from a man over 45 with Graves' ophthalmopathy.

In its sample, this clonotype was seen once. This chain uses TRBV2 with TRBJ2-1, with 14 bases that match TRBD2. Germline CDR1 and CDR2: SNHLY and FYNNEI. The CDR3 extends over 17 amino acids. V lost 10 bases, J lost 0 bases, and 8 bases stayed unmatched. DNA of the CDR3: TGTGCCAAAAGACTAGCGGGAGGGCGGAGCTCCTACAATGAGCAGTTCTTC. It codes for CAKRLAGGRSSYNEQFF. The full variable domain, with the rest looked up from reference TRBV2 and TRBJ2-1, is EPEVTQTPSHQVTQMGQEVILRCVPISNHLYFYWYRQILGQKVEFLVSFYNNEISEKSEIFDDQFSVERPDGSNFTLKIRSTKLEDSAMYFCAKRLAGGRSSYNEQFFGPGTRLTVL.

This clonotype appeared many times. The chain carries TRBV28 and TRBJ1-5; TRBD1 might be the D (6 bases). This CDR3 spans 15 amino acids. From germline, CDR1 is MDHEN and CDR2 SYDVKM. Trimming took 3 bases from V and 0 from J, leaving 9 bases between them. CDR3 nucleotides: TGTGCCAGCAGTTTGATACAGGGTAGCAATCAGCCCCAGCATTTT. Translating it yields CASSLIQGSNQPQHF.

For the CDR3, the DNA is TGTGCCAGTGGGGGGGACACTGAAGCTTTCTTT. It specifies CASGGDTEAFF. The gene calls are TRBV9 and TRBJ1-1; tentative D call: TRBD1 (5 bases). The CDR3 is made up of 11 amino acids. Germline V gives CDR1 SGDLS, CDR2 YYNGEE. V shed 8 bases and J shed 3 bases, with 8 bases lying between them.

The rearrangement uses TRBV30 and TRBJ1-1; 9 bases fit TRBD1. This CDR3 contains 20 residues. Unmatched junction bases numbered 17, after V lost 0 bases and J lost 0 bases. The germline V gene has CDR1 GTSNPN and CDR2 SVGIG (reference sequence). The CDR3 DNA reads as TGTGCCTGGAGTGTAGGATGGGCAACCGGGACAGGGTATTTGAACACTGAAGCTTTCTTT. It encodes CAWSVGWATGTGYLNTEAFF.

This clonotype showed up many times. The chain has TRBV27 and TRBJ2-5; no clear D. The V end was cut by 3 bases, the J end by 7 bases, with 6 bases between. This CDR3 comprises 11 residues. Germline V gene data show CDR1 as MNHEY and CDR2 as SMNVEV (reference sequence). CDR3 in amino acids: CASSLAGTQYF. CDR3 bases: TGTGCCAGCAGTTTGGCTGGGACCCAGTACTTC.

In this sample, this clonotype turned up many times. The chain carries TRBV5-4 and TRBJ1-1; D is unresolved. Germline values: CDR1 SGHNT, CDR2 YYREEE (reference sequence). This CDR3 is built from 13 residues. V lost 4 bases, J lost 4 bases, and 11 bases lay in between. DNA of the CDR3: TGTGCCAGCAGCCGACCGGGAGGCACTGAAGCTTTCTTT. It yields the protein CASSRPGGTEAFF.

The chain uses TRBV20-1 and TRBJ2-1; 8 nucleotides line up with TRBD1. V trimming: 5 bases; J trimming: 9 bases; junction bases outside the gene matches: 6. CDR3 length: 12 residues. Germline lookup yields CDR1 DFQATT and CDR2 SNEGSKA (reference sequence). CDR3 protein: CSAARGQVEQFF. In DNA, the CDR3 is TGCAGTGCTGCCCGGGGACAGGTTGAGCAGTTCTTC.

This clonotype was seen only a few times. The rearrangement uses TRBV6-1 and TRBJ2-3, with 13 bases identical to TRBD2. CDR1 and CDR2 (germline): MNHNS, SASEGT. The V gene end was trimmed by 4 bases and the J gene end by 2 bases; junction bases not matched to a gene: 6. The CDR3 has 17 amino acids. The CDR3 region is CASSGGGLAGSTDTQYF. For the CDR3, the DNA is TGTGCCAGCAGTGGGGGGGGACTAGCGGGATCCACAGATACGCAGTATTTT.

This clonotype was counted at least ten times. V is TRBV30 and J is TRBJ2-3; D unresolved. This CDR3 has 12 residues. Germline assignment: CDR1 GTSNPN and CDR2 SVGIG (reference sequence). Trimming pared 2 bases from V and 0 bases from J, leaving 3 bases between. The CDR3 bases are TGTGCCTGGAGTCGCAGCACAGATACGCAGTATTTT. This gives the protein CAWSRSTDTQYF.

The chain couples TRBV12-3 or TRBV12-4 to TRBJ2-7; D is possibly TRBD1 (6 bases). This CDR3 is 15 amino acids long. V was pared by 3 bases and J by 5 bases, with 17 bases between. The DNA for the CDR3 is TGTGCCAGCAGTTTGTCGACGACAGGCTCGGACGAGCAGTACTTC. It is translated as CASSLSTTGSDEQYF.

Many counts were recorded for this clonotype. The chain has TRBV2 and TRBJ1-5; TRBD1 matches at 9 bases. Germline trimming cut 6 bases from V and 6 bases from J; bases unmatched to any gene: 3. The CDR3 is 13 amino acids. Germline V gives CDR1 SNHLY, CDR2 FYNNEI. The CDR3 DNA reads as TGTGCCAGCAGACAGGGGGCGGGTCAGCCCCAGCATTTT. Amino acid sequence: CASRQGAGQPQHF. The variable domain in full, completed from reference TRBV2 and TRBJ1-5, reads EPEVTQTPSHQVTQMGQEVILRCVPISNHLYFYWYRQILGQKVEFLVSFYNNEISEKSEIFDDQFSVERPDGSNFTLKIRSTKLEDSAMYFCASRQGAGQPQHFGDGTRLSIL.

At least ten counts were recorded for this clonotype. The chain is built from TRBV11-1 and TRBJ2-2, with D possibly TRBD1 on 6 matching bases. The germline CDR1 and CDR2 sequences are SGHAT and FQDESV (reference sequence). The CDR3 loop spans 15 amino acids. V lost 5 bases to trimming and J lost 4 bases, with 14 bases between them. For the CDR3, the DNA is TGTGCCAGCAGCCCGAACAGACAGGCCACCGGGGAGCTGTTTTTT. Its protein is CASSPNRQATGELFF.

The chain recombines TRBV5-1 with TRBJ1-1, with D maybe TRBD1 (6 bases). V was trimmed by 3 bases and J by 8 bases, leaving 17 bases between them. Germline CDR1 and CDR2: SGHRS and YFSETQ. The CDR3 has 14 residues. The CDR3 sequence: CASSSKHRVGEAFF. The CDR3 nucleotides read TGCGCCAGCAGCTCGAAACACAGGGTCGGAGAAGCTTTCTTT.

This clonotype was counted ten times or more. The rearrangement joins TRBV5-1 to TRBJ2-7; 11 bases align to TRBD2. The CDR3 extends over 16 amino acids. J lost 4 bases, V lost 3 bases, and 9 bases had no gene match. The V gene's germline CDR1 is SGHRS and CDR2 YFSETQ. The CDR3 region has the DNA TGCGCCAGCAGCTCCTCCGGACTAGCGGGCAGGTACGAGCAGTACTTC. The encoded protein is CASSSSGLAGRYEQYF.

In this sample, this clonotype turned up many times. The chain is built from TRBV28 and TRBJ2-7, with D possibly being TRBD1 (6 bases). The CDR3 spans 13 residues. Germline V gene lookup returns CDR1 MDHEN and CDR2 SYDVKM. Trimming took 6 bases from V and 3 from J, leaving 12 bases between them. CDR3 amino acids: CASSHPGVYEQYF. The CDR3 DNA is TGTGCCAGCAGCCACCCAGGGGTCTACGAGCAGTACTTC.

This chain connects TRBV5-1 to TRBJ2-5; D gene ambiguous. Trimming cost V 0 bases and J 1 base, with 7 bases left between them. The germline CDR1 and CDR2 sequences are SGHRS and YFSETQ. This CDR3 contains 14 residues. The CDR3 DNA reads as TGCGCCAGCAGCTTGGTAGGATCCCAAGAGACCCAGTACTTC. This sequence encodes CASSLVGSQETQYF.